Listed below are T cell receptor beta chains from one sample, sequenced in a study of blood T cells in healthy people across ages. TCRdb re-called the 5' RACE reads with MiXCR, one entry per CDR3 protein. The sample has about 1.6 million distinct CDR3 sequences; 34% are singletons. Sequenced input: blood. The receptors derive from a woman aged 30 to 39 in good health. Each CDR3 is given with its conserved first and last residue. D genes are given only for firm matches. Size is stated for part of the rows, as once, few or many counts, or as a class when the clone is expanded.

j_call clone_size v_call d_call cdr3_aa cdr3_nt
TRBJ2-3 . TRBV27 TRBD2 CASSSGTSGSWADTQYF TGTGCCAGCAGTTCAGGGACTAGCGGGAGCTGGGCAGATACGCAGTATTTT
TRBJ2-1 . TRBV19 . CASSIALSRDTYNEQFF TGTGCCAGTAGTATAGCTCTCAGCCGGGACACCTACAATGAGCAGTTCTTC
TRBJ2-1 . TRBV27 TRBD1 CASSPRTGGWQYEQFF TGTGCCAGCAGTCCCCGGACAGGGGGATGGCAGTATGAGCAGTTCTTC
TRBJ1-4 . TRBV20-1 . CSARDLYGTQKGEKLFF TGCAGTGCTAGAGATCTCTACGGCACTCAAAAGGGGGAAAAGCTGTTTTTT
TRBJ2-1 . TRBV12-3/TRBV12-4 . CASGLPGSHNEQFF TGTGCCAGCGGTCTACCCGGGAGCCACAATGAGCAGTTCTTC
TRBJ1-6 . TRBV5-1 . CASRPTGTVGDSPLHF TGCGCCAGCAGGCCCACCGGGACCGTGGGTGATTCACCCCTCCACTTT
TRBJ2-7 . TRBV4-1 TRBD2 CASSQGLAGVTLVYEQYF TGCGCCAGCAGCCAAGGCCTAGCGGGGGTGACCCTAGTCTACGAGCAGTACTTC
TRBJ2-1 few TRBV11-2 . CASSLEADNEQFF TGTGCCAGCAGCTTAGAGGCAGACAATGAGCAGTTCTTC
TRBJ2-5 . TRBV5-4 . CASSPPGPVQETQYF TGTGCCAGCAGCCCACCGGGACCCGTACAAGAGACCCAGTACTTC
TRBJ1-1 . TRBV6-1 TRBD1 CASSGGQGARKTEAFF TGTGCCAGCAGTGGGGGACAGGGGGCCAGGAAAACTGAAGCTTTCTTT
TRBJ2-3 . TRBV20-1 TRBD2 CSAGTSGRNSQYF TGCAGTGCTGGGACTAGCGGGAGAAATTCGCAGTATTTT
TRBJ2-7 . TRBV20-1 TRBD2 CSAGPGLAAYEQYF TGCAGTGCTGGCCCGGGACTAGCAGCCTACGAGCAGTACTTC
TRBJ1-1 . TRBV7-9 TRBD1 CASSLGQGWGGWTEAFF TGTGCCAGCAGCTTAGGACAGGGATGGGGGGGGTGGACTGAAGCTTTCTTT
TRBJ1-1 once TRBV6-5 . CASTPQGSPAPGAFF TGTGCCAGCACTCCTCAGGGCTCCCCAGCTCCAGGAGCTTTCTTT
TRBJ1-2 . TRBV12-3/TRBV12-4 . CASSSAQGRGYTF TGTGCCAGCAGTTCGGCGCAGGGCCGCGGCTACACCTTC
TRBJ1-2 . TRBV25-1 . CASSDRRGANYGYTF TGTGCCAGCAGTGACCGGCGGGGGGCAAACTATGGCTACACCTTC
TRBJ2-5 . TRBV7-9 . CASSPGPGTQYF TGTGCCAGCAGCCCCGGACCGGGGACCCAGTACTTC
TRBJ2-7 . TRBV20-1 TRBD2 CSAEQGLADFEQYF TGCAGTGCTGAACAGGGACTAGCGGACTTCGAGCAGTACTTC
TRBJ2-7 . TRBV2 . CASKMDSPYEQYF TGTGCCAGCAAAATGGACAGTCCCTACGAGCAGTACTTC
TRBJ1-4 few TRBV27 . CASSSHVSNEKLFF TGTGCCAGCAGTTCACATGTCTCTAATGAAAAACTGTTTTTT
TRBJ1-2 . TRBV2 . CASRPTNDRGYTF TGTGCCAGCAGGCCCACTAACGATAGGGGCTACACCTTC
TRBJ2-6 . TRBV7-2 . CASSLRLSGANVLTF TGTGCCAGCAGCTTAAGGCTTTCTGGGGCCAACGTCCTGACTTTC
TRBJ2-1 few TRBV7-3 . CASSSSGGEQFF TGTGCCAGCAGCTCCTCAGGAGGGGAGCAGTTCTTC
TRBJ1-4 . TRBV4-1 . CASSHIGVGEKLFF TGCGCCAGCAGCCACATCGGGGTAGGGGAAAAACTGTTTTTT
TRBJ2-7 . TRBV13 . CASSLASGGFHEQYF TGTGCCAGCAGCTTAGCATCGGGGGGCTTCCACGAGCAGTACTTC
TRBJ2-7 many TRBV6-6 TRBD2 CASSYGTSGSYEQYF TGTGCCAGCAGTTATGGGACTAGCGGCTCCTACGAGCAGTACTTC
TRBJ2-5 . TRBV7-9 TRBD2 CASSYSGGLQWETQYF TGTGCCAGCAGTTATTCGGGGGGATTGCAGTGGGAGACCCAGTACTTC
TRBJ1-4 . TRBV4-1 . CASSQGYTGPEKLFF TGCGCCAGCAGCCAAGGATATACAGGACCTGAAAAACTGTTTTTT
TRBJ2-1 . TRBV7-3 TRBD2 CASSPIAGGAVGNEQFF TGTGCCAGCAGCCCCATAGCGGGGGGGGCCGTAGGCAATGAGCAGTTCTTC
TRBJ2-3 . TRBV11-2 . CASSLRTPRDTQYF TGTGCCAGCAGCTTAAGGACTCCCAGAGATACGCAGTATTTT
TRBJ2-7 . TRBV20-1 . CSARGGTRGGYEQYF TGCAGTGCTAGGGGCGGGACACGCGGCGGCTACGAGCAGTACTTC
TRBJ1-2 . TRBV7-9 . CASSPPFHNYGYTF TGTGCCAGCAGCCCCCCCTTTCACAACTATGGCTACACCTTC
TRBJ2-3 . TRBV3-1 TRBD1 CASGPGGRVTDTQYF TGTGCCAGCGGGCCAGGGGGCCGAGTCACAGATACGCAGTATTTT
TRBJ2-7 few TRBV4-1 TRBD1 CASSQERQGPYEQYF TGCGCCAGCAGCCAAGAAAGACAGGGACCCTACGAGCAGTACTTC
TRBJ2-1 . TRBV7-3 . CASSLRGAQGDEQFF TGTGCCAGCAGCCTCAGGGGGGCCCAAGGGGACGAGCAGTTCTTC
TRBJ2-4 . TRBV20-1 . CSARGVSHSLAKNIQYF TGCAGTGCTAGAGGCGTTTCCCACTCTCTAGCCAAAAACATTCAGTACTTC
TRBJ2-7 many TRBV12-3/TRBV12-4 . CASSPTGYYEQYF TGTGCCAGCAGTCCGACGGGTTATTACGAGCAGTACTTC
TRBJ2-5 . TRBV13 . CASSLDRGGSRETQYF TGTGCCAGCAGCTTAGACCGAGGGGGGAGCCGGGAGACCCAGTACTTC
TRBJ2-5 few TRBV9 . CASSAEEGYQETQYF TGTGCCAGCAGCGCGGAGGAGGGGTACCAAGAGACCCAGTACTTC
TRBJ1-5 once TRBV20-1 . CSAGGWGIMSNQPQHF TGCAGTGCTGGGGGTTGGGGCATTATGAGCAATCAGCCCCAGCATTTT
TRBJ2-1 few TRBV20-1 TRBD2 CSASPLAGGLNEQFF TGCAGTGCTTCCCCCCTAGCGGGGGGGCTCAATGAGCAGTTCTTC
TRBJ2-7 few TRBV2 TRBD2 CASSDLTSGRPRDYEQYF TGTGCCAGCAGTGATCTGACTAGCGGGAGGCCCAGAGATTACGAGCAGTACTTC
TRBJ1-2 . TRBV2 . CASSEAPASYTF TGTGCCAGCAGTGAAGCCCCCGCCAGCTACACCTTC
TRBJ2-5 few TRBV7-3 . CASSQGRNLGETQYF TGTGCCAGCAGCCAAGGACGGAATCTCGGAGAGACCCAGTACTTC
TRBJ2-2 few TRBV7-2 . CASSLEWGAPGTGELFF TGTGCCAGCAGCTTAGAGTGGGGGGCCCCGGGGACCGGGGAGCTGTTTTTT
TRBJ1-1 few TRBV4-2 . CASSRRQTSMNTEAFF TGTGCCAGCAGCCGCAGACAGACCTCCATGAACACTGAAGCTTTCTTT
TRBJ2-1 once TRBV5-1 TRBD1 CASSSSSGQGHNEQFF TGCGCCAGCAGCTCGTCGTCGGGACAGGGCCACAATGAGCAGTTCTTC
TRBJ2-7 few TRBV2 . CASTPKGTQQYF TGTGCCAGCACCCCGAAGGGGACTCAGCAGTACTTC
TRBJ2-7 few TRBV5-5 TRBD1 CASSWLPGTGGSYEQYF TGTGCCAGCAGCTGGCTACCCGGGACAGGGGGATCCTACGAGCAGTACTTC
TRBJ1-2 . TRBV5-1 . CASSVTGLYGYTF TGCGCCAGCAGCGTGACAGGCCTCTATGGCTACACCTTC
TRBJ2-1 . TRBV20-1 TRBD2 CSVPAQLAGTYSSYNEQFF TGCAGTGTCCCGGCCCAACTAGCGGGCACCTATAGCTCCTACAATGAGCAGTTCTTC
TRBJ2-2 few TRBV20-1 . CSASGVNTGELFF TGCAGTGCCAGTGGGGTAAACACCGGGGAGCTGTTTTTT
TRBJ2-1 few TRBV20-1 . CSARDYSGADNEQFF TGCAGTGCTAGAGATTACTCGGGTGCGGACAATGAGCAGTTCTTC
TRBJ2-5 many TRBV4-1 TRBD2 CASSQGTSGGQETQYF TGCGCCAGCAGCCAAGGGACTAGCGGGGGCCAAGAGACCCAGTACTTC
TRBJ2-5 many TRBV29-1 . CSVEGLETQYF TGCAGCGTTGAAGGATTGGAGACCCAGTACTTC
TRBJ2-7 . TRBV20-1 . CSASRDKAYEQYF TGCAGTGCTAGCCGGGACAAAGCTTACGAGCAGTACTTC
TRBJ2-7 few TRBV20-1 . CSASPGRDDEQYF TGCAGTGCTAGTCCCGGAAGGGACGACGAGCAGTACTTC
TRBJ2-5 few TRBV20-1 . CSAAQDRTQYF TGCAGTGCTGCCCAGGATAGGACCCAGTACTTC
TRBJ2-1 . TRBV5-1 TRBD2 CASSPGTSGRREQFF TGCGCCAGCAGCCCAGGGACTAGCGGGAGGCGTGAGCAGTTCTTC